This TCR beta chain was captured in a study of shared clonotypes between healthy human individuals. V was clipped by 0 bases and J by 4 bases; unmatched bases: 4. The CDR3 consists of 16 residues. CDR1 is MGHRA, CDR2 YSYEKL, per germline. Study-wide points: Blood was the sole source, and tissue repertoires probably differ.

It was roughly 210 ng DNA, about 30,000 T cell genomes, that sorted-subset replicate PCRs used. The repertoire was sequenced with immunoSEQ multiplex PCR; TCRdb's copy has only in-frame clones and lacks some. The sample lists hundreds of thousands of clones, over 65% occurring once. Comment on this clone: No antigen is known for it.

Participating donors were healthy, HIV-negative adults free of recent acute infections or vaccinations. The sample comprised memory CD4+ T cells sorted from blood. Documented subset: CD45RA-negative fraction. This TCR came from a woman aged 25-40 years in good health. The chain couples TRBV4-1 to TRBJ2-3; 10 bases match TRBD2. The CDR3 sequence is CASSQDSLAGADTQYF. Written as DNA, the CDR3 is TGCGCCAGCAGCCAAGATAGCCTAGCGGGAGCAGATACGCAGTATTTT.